This passage covers 32 T cell receptor beta chains from one sample sequenced in a study of T cell responses to AZD1222 COVID-19 vaccine. Libraries were prepared by immunoSEQ multiplex PCR; TCRdb keeps only in-frame clonotypes and omits some of them. This table holds roughly 140,000 clones, more than 75% found once. The specimen was peripheral blood, collected on day 0 of MenACWY control vaccination. Receptor source: an adult in good health.

The J gene is TRBJ2-5, the V gene TRBV10-3, with D perhaps TRBD2 (6 bases). The V gene lost 7 bases and the J gene lost 5 bases, with 14 bases spanning the gap. The CDR3 runs to 13 residues. Germline CDR1 reads ENHRY; CDR2 reads SYGVKD. Here the CDR3 reads CAITGTLGETQYF. For the CDR3, the DNA is TGTGCCATCACAGGGACTCTTGGGGAGACCCAGTACTTC.

The chain joins TRBV3-1 (or the pseudogene TRBV3-2) to TRBJ2-1; 8 bases map to TRBD2. V shed 7 bases and J 7 bases; nucleotides not matched to a gene: 3. The CDR3 totals 12 residues. Germline V gene lookup returns CDR1 LGHDT and CDR2 YNNKEL (reference sequence). The CDR3 DNA follows: TGTGCCAGCACCACGGGGGGGAATGAGCAGTTCTTC. It codes for CASTTGGNEQFF.

The V call is TRBV27, the J call TRBJ2-3; D is unclear. With 5 bases removed from V and 1 base from J, the gap between germline ends came to 7 bases. This CDR3 has 13 residues. The germline V gene encodes CDR1 MNHEY and CDR2 SMNVEV (reference sequence). As DNA, the CDR3 is TGTGCCAGCAGTCCTCGTGGCACAGATACGCAGTATTTT. Amino acid sequence: CASSPRGTDTQYF.

This chain links TRBV7-6 with TRBJ1-2; 8 nucleotides match TRBD1. From germline, CDR1 is SGHVS and CDR2 FNYEAQ. V shed 5 bases and J 7 bases; nucleotides not matched to a gene: 12. This CDR3 is built from 15 residues. The CDR3 bases are TGTGCCAGCAGCGGCCAACCCGGGACAGGAAGTGGCTACACCTTC. Translating it yields CASSGQPGTGSGYTF.

Worth noting for this clone: At the DNA level, this CDR3 is encoded by other sequences in the same sample as well. The chain is built from TRBV11-2 and TRBJ2-7; D gene uncertain. The CDR3 has 12 residues. Trimming removed 5 bases at V and 4 bases at J, with 9 bases between. In germline, CDR1 is SGHAT, CDR2 FQNNGV. The CDR3 sequence: CASSARPYEQYF. CDR3 in DNA: TGTGCCAGCAGCGCACGGCCTTACGAGCAGTACTTC.

V and J are TRBV11-3 and TRBJ2-2; 8 bases map to TRBD2. The CDR3 contains 16 residues. Germline trimming cut 1 base from V and 3 bases from J; bases unmatched to any gene: 4. Germline V gene data show CDR1 as SGHNT and CDR2 as YENEEA. This CDR3 reads CASSLVSGDYTGELFF. The CDR3 DNA is TGTGCCAGCAGCTTAGTTAGCGGGGACTACACCGGGGAGCTGTTTTTT.

The chain combines TRBV28 with TRBJ1-6; D is unresolved. The CDR3 contains 14 residues. Germline CDR1 MDHEN, CDR2 SYDVKM. Trimming removed 6 bases at V and 6 bases at J, with 12 bases between. CDR3 sequence reads: CASSLRTGNSPLHF. DNA of the CDR3: TGTGCCAGCAGCCTAAGGACTGGTAATTCACCCCTCCACTTT.

This rearrangement joins TRBV30 to TRBJ1-2; D is unresolved. Trimming shortened V by 3 bases and J by 8 bases, and 13 bases separated the two germline ends. CDR1 and CDR2 from the germline V gene are GTSNPN and SVGIG (reference sequence). CDR3 size: 12 residues. As DNA, the CDR3 is TGTGCCTGGAGCCCGGCCGGGGTCGGCTACACCTTC. Translation: CAWSPAGVGYTF.

The rearrangement links TRBV5-1 to TRBJ2-1; 9 nucleotides align to TRBD2. V lost 0 bases to trimming and J lost 2 bases; unmatched junction nucleotides: 0. The CDR3 is 15 residues long. The V gene's germline CDR1 is SGHRS and CDR2 YFSETQ. In DNA, the CDR3 is TGCGCCAGCAGCTTGGGACTAGCGGCCTACAATGAGCAGTTCTTC. Translation gives CASSLGLAAYNEQFF.

The chain uses TRBV7-2 and TRBJ1-3; D is unclear. Germline CDR1 SGHTA, CDR2 FQGNSA. V gave up 5 bases and J gave up 2 bases, with 7 bases separating them. The CDR3 is 13 amino acids. The CDR3 nucleotides read TGTGCCAGCAGCCCTTATCCTGGAAACACCATATATTTT. It translates to CASSPYPGNTIYF.

This chain joins TRBV7-2 and TRBJ1-6; D remains unclear. Germline V lookup: CDR1 SGHTA, CDR2 FQGNSA. This CDR3 has 12 amino acids. Trimming cost V 5 bases and J 4 bases, with 3 bases left between them. CDR3 DNA sequence: TGTGCCAGCAGCCTTTATAATTCACCCCTCCACTTT. This gives the protein CASSLYNSPLHF.

J is TRBJ2-1 and V is TRBV11-3, with D perhaps matching TRBD1 or TRBD2 (5 bases each). Per the germline V gene, CDR1 is SGHNT and CDR2 is YENEEA. This CDR3 comprises 16 residues. V was clipped by 5 bases and J by 1 base, with 15 bases between them. DNA of the CDR3: TGTGCCAGCAGCCCCGGGACGGGGTTGTCCTACAATGAGCAGTTCTTC. It is translated as CASSPGTGLSYNEQFF.

The rearrangement uses TRBV19 and TRBJ1-2; D ambiguous. The V end was cut by 2 bases, the J end by 0 bases, with 10 bases between. The CDR3 totals 15 residues. CDR1 and CDR2 (germline): LNHDA, SQIVND (reference sequence). The CDR3 is CASSIIDGPNYGYTF. Written as DNA, the CDR3 is TGTGCCAGTAGTATAATCGACGGTCCTAACTATGGCTACACCTTC.

In the case of this clone: The same CDR3 is also encoded by other DNA sequences in this sample. The rearrangement links TRBV3-1 (or the pseudogene TRBV3-2) to TRBJ2-5; D perhaps matches TRBD2 (6 bases). Germline values: CDR1 LGHDT, CDR2 YNNKEL (reference sequence). The CDR3 covers 14 residues. V dropped 1 base and J dropped 5 bases, with 11 bases sitting between them. The CDR3 protein is CASSQGASVETQYF. CDR3 coding DNA: TGTGCCAGCAGCCAAGGGGCTAGCGTCGAGACCCAGTACTTC.

This chain uses TRBV2 with TRBJ1-5; 8 bases map to TRBD1. The germline CDR1 and CDR2 sequences are SNHLY and FYNNEI. The CDR3 runs 14 residues. J was trimmed by 6 bases and V by 5 bases; bases with no gene match: 6. CDR3 DNA sequence: TGTGCCAGCAGTATCGGACAGGGCGGTCAGCCCCAGCATTTT. Translating gives CASSIGQGGQPQHF.

This clone occurred once. This chain connects TRBV14 to TRBJ1-6; D is unclear. CDR3 length equals 13 residues. V gave up 3 bases and J gave up 7 bases, with 7 bases separating them. Germline lookup yields CDR1 SGHDN and CDR2 FVKESK. For the CDR3, the DNA is TGTGCCAGCAGCCATCTACCCAATTCACCCCTCCACTTT. This encodes CASSHLPNSPLHF.

The chain links TRBV9 to TRBJ2-5; 14 bases agree with TRBD2. The germline V gene encodes CDR1 SGDLS and CDR2 YYNGEE. V lost 4 bases to trimming and J lost 4 bases; unmatched junction nucleotides: 6. The CDR3 consists of 16 residues. The chain's CDR3 is CASSPGLAGGLETQYF. CDR3 nucleotide sequence: TGTGCCAGCAGCCCAGGACTAGCGGGGGGCCTAGAGACCCAGTACTTC.

CDR3 loop: CASSRGDSRPGELFF. As DNA, the CDR3 is TGTGCCAGCAGTCGAGGGGACAGTCGCCCCGGGGAGCTGTTTTTT. The chain joins TRBV28 to TRBJ2-2, with 7 bases identical to TRBD1. The length of the CDR3 is 15 residues. The junction had 9 bases not matched to a gene; V was cut back by 5 bases and J by 6 bases. CDR1 is MDHEN and CDR2 is SYDVKM in the germline V gene.

The chain carries TRBV4-1 and TRBJ2-7; 8 bases fit TRBD1. Germline loops: CDR1 MGHRA, CDR2 YSYEKL. V shed 1 base, J shed 1 base, and the junction held 12 bases outside the gene matches. CDR3 size: 18 residues. Written as DNA, the CDR3 is TGCGCCAGCAGCCAAGCCCTTCCCCGCCAGGGGGCGTCCTACGAGCAGTACTTC. It encodes CASSQALPRQGASYEQYF.

The genes are TRBV5-1 and TRBJ1-1; D is unclear. Trimming stripped 4 bases from V and 0 bases from J, with 13 bases between. Germline assignment: CDR1 SGHRS and CDR2 YFSETQ. The CDR3 totals 15 residues. The chain's CDR3 is CASSNGPGMNTEAFF. The CDR3 nucleotides are TGCGCCAGCAGCAACGGCCCGGGTATGAACACTGAAGCTTTCTTT.

The chain recombines TRBV7-6 with TRBJ2-3; 9 bases line up with TRBD2. Germline CDR1 reads SGHVS; CDR2 reads FNYEAQ. This CDR3 region has 15 residues. The junction had 6 bases not matched to a gene; V was cut back by 5 bases and J by 3 bases. CDR3 coding DNA: TGTGCCAGCAGCCGATCGACTAGCGGAACAGATACGCAGTATTTT. It translates to CASSRSTSGTDTQYF.

The chain combines TRBV27 with TRBJ2-3; 9 bases are a match to TRBD1. The CDR3 loop spans 14 amino acids. The germline V gene encodes CDR1 MNHEY and CDR2 SMNVEV (reference sequence). V lost 2 bases to trimming and J lost 4 bases; unmatched junction nucleotides: 1. The CDR3 coding sequence is TGTGCCAGCAGTTTAGACAGGGGGGCAGATACGCAGTATTTT. Translated: CASSLDRGADTQYF.

This clone was seen ten or more times. The gene calls are TRBV3-1 (or the pseudogene TRBV3-2) and TRBJ2-2, with 9 bases matching TRBD2. The V segment lost 5 bases and the J segment 1 base; nucleotides outside the gene matches: 5. The germline V gene has CDR1 LGHDT and CDR2 YNNKEL (reference sequence). The length of the CDR3 is 16 residues. CDR3 DNA sequence: TGTGCCAGCAGCGTCAGGACTAGCGTGAACACCGGGGAGCTGTTTTTT. The encoded protein is CASSVRTSVNTGELFF.

The chain links TRBV15 to TRBJ1-4; 7 nucleotides line up with TRBD1. Trimming took 1 base from V and 7 from J; bases not matched to a gene: 9. The germline V gene encodes CDR1 LNHNV and CDR2 YYDKDF (reference sequence). This CDR3 contains 16 residues. Here the CDR3 DNA reads TGTGCCACCAGCAGAGGAGCGACAGGGATAAGTGAAAAACTGTTTTTT. Its protein is CATSRGATGISEKLFF. Full variable domain (rest looked up from reference TRBV15 and TRBJ1-4): DAMVIQNPRYQVTQFGKPVTLSCSQTLNHNVMYWYQQKSSQAPKLLFHYYDKDFNNEADTPDNFQSRRPNTSFCFLDIRSPGLGDTAMYLCATSRGATGISEKLFFGSGTQLSVL.

The rearrangement joins TRBV5-6 to TRBJ1-2; D is unresolved. V was trimmed by 0 bases and J by 6 bases, leaving 6 bases between them. The germline V gene has CDR1 SGHDT and CDR2 YYEEEE. CDR3 length: 12 amino acids. CDR3 sequence reads: CASSLGGNGYTF. The DNA for the CDR3 is TGTGCCAGCAGCTTGGGGGGAAATGGCTACACCTTC. The full variable domain, its missing parts supplied by reference TRBV5-6 and TRBJ1-2, is DAGVTQSPTHLIKTRGQQVTLRCSPKSGHDTVSWYQQALGQGPQFIFQYYEEEERQRGNFPDRFSGHQFPNYSSELNVNALLLGDSALYLCASSLGGNGYTFGSGTRLTVV.

This CDR3 reads CASSYTGGQPQHF. CDR3 DNA: TGTGCCAGCAGTTACACGGGGGGTCAGCCCCAGCATTTT. The chain has TRBV6-5 and TRBJ1-5; a possible D gene is TRBD1 (5 bases). Trimming shortened V by 2 bases and J by 6 bases, and 8 bases separated the two germline ends. Germline CDR1 reads MNHEY; CDR2 reads SVGAGI. The CDR3 has 13 amino acids.

The chain combines TRBV4-1 with TRBJ1-2; D possibly corresponds to TRBD1 (5 bases). The germline V and J ends were trimmed by 3 bases and 4 bases, with 18 bases remaining between them. CDR1 MGHRA and CDR2 YSYEKL come from the germline V gene. The CDR3 extends over 16 amino acids. CDR3 DNA sequence: TGCGCCAGCAGCCAGGATCTTCGGGGCTCTCCCTATGGCTACACCTTC. Translating it yields CASSQDLRGSPYGYTF.

J is TRBJ2-2 and V is TRBV6-5; possible D gene TRBD2, 6 bases. Germline values: CDR1 MNHEY, CDR2 SVGAGI. This CDR3 spans 14 amino acids. V lost 10 bases and J 0 bases, leaving 12 bases between the germline ends. This chain's CDR3 is CAISGFSNTGELFF. CDR3 DNA: TGTGCCATCAGCGGGTTCTCGAACACCGGGGAGCTGTTTTTT.

The V call is TRBV12-3 or TRBV12-4, the J call TRBJ1-1; D is unclear. The CDR3 runs to 13 residues. V lost 7 bases and J lost 0, with 9 bases in between. CDR3 residues: CASIKQLNTEAFF. The DNA of the CDR3 is TGTGCCAGCATTAAACAGTTGAACACTGAAGCTTTCTTT.

The chain joins TRBV29-1 to TRBJ1-4; D remains unclear. The CDR3 sequence is 14 residues long. The V and J ends lost 3 bases and 0 bases respectively, with 8 bases between them. CDR1 is SQVTM and CDR2 is ANQGSEA in the germline V gene. CDR3 loop: CSVDSTATNEKLFF. Written as DNA, the CDR3 is TGCAGCGTTGATTCGACGGCAACTAATGAAAAACTGTTTTTT.

The gene calls are TRBV5-6 and TRBJ2-1, with TRBD2 matching 15 bases. J gave up 0 bases and V 3 bases, and 7 bases lay outside the gene matches. CDR1 is SGHDT, CDR2 YYEEEE, per germline. CDR3 length: 19 residues. Written as DNA, the CDR3 is TGTGCCAGCAGCTCCGGACTAGCGGGGGGGTTGCGCTCCTACAATGAGCAGTTCTTC. It specifies CASSSGLAGGLRSYNEQFF.

The CDR3 spells CASSVVGGPHNEQFF. The CDR3 region has the DNA TGTGCCAGCAGCGTAGTGGGGGGACCACACAATGAGCAGTTCTTC. The gene calls are TRBV9 and TRBJ2-1, with D maybe TRBD2 (6 bases). The CDR3 loop spans 15 amino acids. Germline assignment: CDR1 SGDLS and CDR2 YYNGEE. V was pared by 0 bases and J by 5 bases, with 12 bases between.